This T cell receptor beta chain was sequenced in a study of blood T cell repertoires in COVID-19. Study details: From the United States, Italy and Spain came samples of acute and convalescent COVID-19. T cells, B-cell-depleted T cells, or PBMCs provided the cDNA or gDNA that served as material.

Original analysis: Nucleated cell number was recorded as an estimate derived from reference gene primer amplification. The assay was immunoSEQ multiplex PCR, and TCRdb's table has in-frame clones only and misses some. D and trimming come from the DNA, and the V and J calls and clone size come from that table. The profile shows about 180,000 clones, approximately 85% of them singletons. The sample comprised peripheral blood. This TCR derives from a human donor with active or convalescent COVID-19. The donor label of this sample is uncertain.

DNA of the CDR3: TGTGCCTGGGACTACGGGGGACTCGGTCAGCCCCAGCATTTT. Encoded protein: CAWDYGGLGQPQHF. The V gene is TRBV30, the J gene TRBJ1-5; D is possibly TRBD1 (5 bases). This CDR3 comprises 14 residues. The germline V gene encodes CDR1 GTSNPN and CDR2 SVGIG (reference sequence). Trimming took off 5 bases at V and 6 bases at J, with 17 bases between the two ends.